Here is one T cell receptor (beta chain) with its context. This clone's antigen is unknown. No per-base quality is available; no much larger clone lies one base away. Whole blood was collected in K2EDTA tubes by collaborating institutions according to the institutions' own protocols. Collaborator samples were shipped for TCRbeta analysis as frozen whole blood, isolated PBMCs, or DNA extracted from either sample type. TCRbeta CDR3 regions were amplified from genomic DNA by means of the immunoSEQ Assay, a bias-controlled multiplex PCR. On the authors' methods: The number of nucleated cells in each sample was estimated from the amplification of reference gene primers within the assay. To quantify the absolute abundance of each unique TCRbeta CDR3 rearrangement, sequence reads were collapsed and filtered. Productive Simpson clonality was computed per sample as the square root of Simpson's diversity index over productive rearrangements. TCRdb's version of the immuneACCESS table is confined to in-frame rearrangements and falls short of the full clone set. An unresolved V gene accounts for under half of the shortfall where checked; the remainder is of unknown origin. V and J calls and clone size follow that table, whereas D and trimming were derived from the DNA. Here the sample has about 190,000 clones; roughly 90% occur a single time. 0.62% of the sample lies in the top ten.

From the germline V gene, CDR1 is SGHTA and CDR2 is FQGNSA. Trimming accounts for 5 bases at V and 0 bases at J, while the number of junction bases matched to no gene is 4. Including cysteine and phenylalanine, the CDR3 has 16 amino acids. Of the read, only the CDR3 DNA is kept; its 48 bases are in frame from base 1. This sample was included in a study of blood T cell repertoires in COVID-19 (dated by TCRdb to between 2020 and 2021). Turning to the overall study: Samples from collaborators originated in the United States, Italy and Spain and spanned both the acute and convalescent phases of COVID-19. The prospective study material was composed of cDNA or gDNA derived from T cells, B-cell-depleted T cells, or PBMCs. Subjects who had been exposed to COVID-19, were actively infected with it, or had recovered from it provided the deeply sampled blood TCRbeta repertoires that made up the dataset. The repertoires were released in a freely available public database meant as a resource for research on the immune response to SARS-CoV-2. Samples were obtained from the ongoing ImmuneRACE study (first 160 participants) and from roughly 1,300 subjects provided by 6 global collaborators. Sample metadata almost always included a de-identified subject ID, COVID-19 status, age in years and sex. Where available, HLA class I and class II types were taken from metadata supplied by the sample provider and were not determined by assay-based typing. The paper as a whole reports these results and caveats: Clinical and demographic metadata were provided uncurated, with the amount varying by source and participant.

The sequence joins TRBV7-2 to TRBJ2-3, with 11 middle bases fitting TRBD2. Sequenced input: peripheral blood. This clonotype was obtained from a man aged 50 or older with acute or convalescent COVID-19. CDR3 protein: CASSPRLAGSTDTQYF. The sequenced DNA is TGTGCCAGCAGCCCCCGACTAGCGGGGAGCACAGATACGCAGTATTTT.